This T cell receptor (beta chain) was captured by sequencing in a study of blood T cell repertoires in COVID-19. Study information: Sources were T cells, B-cell-depleted T cells, or PBMCs; the material itself was cDNA or gDNA.

Authors' analysis steps: By means of reference gene primer amplification, nucleated cell counts were estimated. The assay was immunoSEQ multiplex PCR, and TCRdb's table has in-frame clones only and misses some. V, J and clone size reflect that table, while D and trimming were determined from the DNA. The table has 250,000 or so clones, 85% to 90% seen once. This clone showed up just a few times. Germline CDR1 is MNHEY and CDR2 is SVGAGI. The CDR3 totals 15 residues. J was trimmed by 10 bases and V by 4 bases; bases with no gene match: 7. J is TRBJ1-6 and V is TRBV6-5; the match to TRBD1 covers 10 bases. Sequencing used PBMCs or T cells enriched from blood (not recorded which). This TCR derives from a man in his forties or fifties who had recovered from COVID-19. The CDR3 DNA reads TGTGCCAGCAGTTCGGGACAGGGGAATTACTCACCCCTCCACTTT. It yields the protein CASSSGQGNYSPLHF.